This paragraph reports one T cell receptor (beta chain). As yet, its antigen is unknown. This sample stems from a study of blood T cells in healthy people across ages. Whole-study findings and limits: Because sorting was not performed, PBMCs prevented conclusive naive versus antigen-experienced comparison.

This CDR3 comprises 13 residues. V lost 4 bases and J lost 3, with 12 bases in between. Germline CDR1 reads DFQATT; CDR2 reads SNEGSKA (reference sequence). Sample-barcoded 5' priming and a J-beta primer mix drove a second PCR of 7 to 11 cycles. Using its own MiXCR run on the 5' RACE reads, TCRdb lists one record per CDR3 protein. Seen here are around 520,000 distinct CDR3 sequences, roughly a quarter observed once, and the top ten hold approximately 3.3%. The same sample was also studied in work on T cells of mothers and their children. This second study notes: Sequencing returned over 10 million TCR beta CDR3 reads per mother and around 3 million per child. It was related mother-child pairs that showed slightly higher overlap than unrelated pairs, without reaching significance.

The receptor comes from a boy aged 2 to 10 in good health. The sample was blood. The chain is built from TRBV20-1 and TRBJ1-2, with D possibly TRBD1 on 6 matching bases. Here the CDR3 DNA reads TGCAGTGCTAAAGCAGGGGTCGACTATGGCTACACCTTC. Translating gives CSAKAGVDYGYTF.